The 4 T cell receptor beta chains in this list originate from one sample, sequenced in a study of breast tumors, draining lymph nodes, adjacent tissues. TCRdb itself ran the multiplex PCR reads through MiXCR, one entry per CDR3 protein. Of roughly 15,000 distinct CDR3 sequences in the sample, 47% were seen once. Sequencing was carried out using tumor-adjacent breast tissue. All receptors come from a female donor with breast cancer. Some clones in this sample may be carry-over from other donors' samples.

This chain joins TRBV20-1 and TRBJ2-7; 8 bases map to TRBD2. V was pared by 0 bases and J by 4 bases, with 11 bases of the junction left unmatched. This CDR3 region has 16 residues. CDR1 DFQATT and CDR2 SNEGSKA come from the germline V gene (reference sequence). For the CDR3, the DNA is TGCAGTGCTAGAGATCTGGTAGCGGGAAGTCGGTACGAGCAGTACTTC. Translating it yields CSARDLVAGSRYEQYF.

This clonotype has at least ten counts. The chain has TRBV9 and TRBJ1-1, with no clear D. The ends were cut back, 4 bases at V and 1 base at J, with 17 bases in the middle. CDR1 is SGDLS and CDR2 is YYNGEE in the germline V gene. The CDR3 runs to 16 residues. The CDR3 DNA is TGTGCCAGCAGCCCTCGATTCACAGTAAGGAACACTGAAGCTTTCTTT. This gives the protein CASSPRFTVRNTEAFF.

This chain uses TRBV11-2 with TRBJ1-1; D is unresolved. Trimming removed 7 bases at V and 5 bases at J, with 14 bases between. Germline CDR1 reads SGHAT; CDR2 reads FQNNGV. The CDR3 totals 13 residues. This CDR3 is CASKIAKGTEAFF. The CDR3 bases are TGTGCCAGCAAAATAGCTAAGGGTACTGAAGCTTTCTTT. Full variable domain (rest looked up from reference TRBV11-2 and TRBJ1-1): EAGVAQSPRYKIIEKRQSVAFWCNPISGHATLYWYQQILGQGPKLLIQFQNNGVVDDSQLPKDRFSAERLKGVDSTLKIQPAKLEDSAVYLCASKIAKGTEAFFGQGTRLTVV.

This clonotype was observed at least ten times. This chain links TRBV9 with TRBJ1-5; D ambiguous. Germline values: CDR1 SGDLS, CDR2 YYNGEE. V lost 1 base, J lost 4 bases, and 24 bases lay in between. CDR3 length equals 19 residues. CDR3 protein: CASSVHEGRYLEKNQPQHF. Written as DNA, the CDR3 is TGTGCCAGCAGCGTACATGAGGGCAGATATTTAGAAAAAAATCAGCCCCAGCATTTT.